These T cell receptor beta chains were read from a single sample in a study of T-cell memory formation after mild COVID-19. TCRdb processed the 5' RACE reads anew with MiXCR; each CDR3 protein has one entry. The table shows 470,000 or so distinct CDR3 sequences, with more than 15% occurring only once. The sample was PBMCs or a T cell subset sorted from them (not recorded which). Every receptor here comes from a man aged 18 to 29 who had mild COVID-19 (a few samples of this study predate the infection). Cell type and time point are not known. CDR3s include the opening cysteine and the closing phenylalanine or tryptophan. A D gene is named only where the DNA matches it firmly. Where a row states a size, it is once, few, many or the class of an expanded clone; other rows omit it.

j_call v_call d_call clone_size cdr3_nt cdr3_aa
TRBJ1-3 TRBV4-3 - few TGCGCCAGCAGCCAAGTTTTCCGGGCTGTCTCTGGAAACACCATATATTTT CASSQVFRAVSGNTIYF
TRBJ2-2 TRBV5-1 TRBD2 few TGCGCCAGCAGCTTGAGCGGGGAGAGGACCGGGGAGCTGTTTTTT CASSLSGERTGELFF
TRBJ2-6 TRBV20-1 - - TGCAGTGGGGGGCTGCCGCCCTCTGGGGCCAACGTCCTGACTTTC CSGGLPPSGANVLTF
TRBJ1-3 TRBV18 - few TGTGCCAGCTCACCCTCACTGGGGTCTGGAAACACCATATATTTT CASSPSLGSGNTIYF
TRBJ2-1 TRBV7-9 TRBD2 few TGTGCCAGCAGCTGGAGCGGGGAGACGGTCAATGAGCAGTTCTTC CASSWSGETVNEQFF
TRBJ2-2 TRBV27 TRBD1 - TGTGCCAGCAGTCCATCTAGAAGGGACAGGCACACCGGGGAGCTGTTTTTT CASSPSRRDRHTGELFF
TRBJ2-2 TRBV3-1 TRBD2 - TGTGCCAGCAGCTCGGGACTAGCGGGGGGCTGGGCCGGGGAGCTGTTTTTT CASSSGLAGGWAGELFF
TRBJ2-2 TRBV15 TRBD1 few TGTGCCACCAGCAGAGGTCGGACCGGGACAGTCACCGGGGAGCTGTTTTTT CATSRGRTGTVTGELFF
TRBJ1-4 TRBV29-1 TRBD1 - TGCAGCGTTGAAGATCTGGACAGGGGGCTGCTTAAACTGTTTTTT CSVEDLDRGLLKLFF
TRBJ1-2 TRBV4-3 TRBD1 - TGCGCCAGCAGCCAAGGTGGGACAGTCCCTAATGGCTACACCTTC CASSQGGTVPNGYTF
TRBJ2-1 TRBV7-9 TRBD1 few TGTGCCAGCAGCTTAGCCAGGACAGGCGAGCAGTTCTTC CASSLARTGEQFF
TRBJ2-3 TRBV7-2 - - TGTGCCAGCAGCCCTACAGCGGTGAGCACAGATACGCAGTATTTT CASSPTAVSTDTQYF
TRBJ2-3 TRBV5-6 - few TGTGCCAGCAGCCAAGGACGGACTTCCTTCACAGATACGCAGTATTTT CASSQGRTSFTDTQYF
TRBJ2-5 TRBV4-1 - many TGCGCCAGCAGCCAAGAAGGGCGCGGGGCCCTGCAAGAGACCCAGTACTTC CASSQEGRGALQETQYF